The 29 T cell receptor beta chains reported below all come from one sample, sequenced in a study of T cell responses to AZD1222 COVID-19 vaccine. Sequencing was performed with immunoSEQ multiplex PCR; in TCRdb, only in-frame clones are kept and a portion is missing. The sample consists of 120,000 to 150,000 clones, 88% of them appearing once. The specimen was peripheral blood, collected on day 0 of AZD1222 vaccination. The origin of the receptors is an adult in good health.

V is TRBV6-5 and J is TRBJ1-1; 9 bases fit TRBD1. CDR3 length: 13 residues. CDR1 and CDR2 from the germline V gene are MNHEY and SVGAGI. V trimming: 4 bases; J trimming: 12 bases; junction bases outside the gene matches: 9. CDR3 region: CASSSGTGRVTFF. The DNA for the CDR3 is TGTGCCAGCAGTTCCGGGACAGGGCGGGTAACTTTCTTT.

For the CDR3, the DNA is TGTGCCAGCAGCTTAGGATCGGGGAATCAGCCCCAGCATTTT. It encodes CASSLGSGNQPQHF. V is TRBV13 and J is TRBJ1-5; D is undetermined. CDR3 size: 14 residues. Trimming removed 0 bases from V and 4 bases from J, with 7 bases in between. Germline V CDR1 and CDR2: PRHDT, FYEKMQ (reference sequence). Full variable domain (outside the CDR3, taken from reference TRBV13 and TRBJ1-5): AAGVIQSPRHLIKEKRETATLKCYPIPRHDTVYWYQQGPGQDPQFLISFYEKMQSDKGSIPDRFSAQQFSDYHSELNMSSLELGDSALYFCASSLGSGNQPQHFGDGTRLSIL.

This clone was counted only a few times. The rearrangement uses TRBV9 and TRBJ2-7; possible D gene TRBD2, 6 bases. Trimming pared 7 bases from V and 5 bases from J, leaving 10 bases between. Germline assignment: CDR1 SGDLS and CDR2 YYNGEE. This CDR3 region has 11 residues. CDR3 sequence reads: CASGRMDEQYF. For the CDR3, the DNA is TGTGCCAGCGGGAGGATGGACGAGCAGTACTTC.

This clone appeared a few times. V gene TRBV27 combines with J gene TRBJ2-5, with a weak D call TRBD1 (5 bases). This CDR3 spans 12 amino acids. V was pared by 1 base and J by 6 bases, with 6 bases between. Germline V gene lookup returns CDR1 MNHEY and CDR2 SMNVEV (reference sequence). DNA of the CDR3: TGTGCCAGCAGTTTATTGGGGCAGACCCAGTACTTC. Translating gives CASSLLGQTQYF.

A few counts support this clone. This chain connects TRBV30 to TRBJ1-1, with 9 bases matching TRBD1. V trimming: 5 bases; J trimming: 6 bases; junction bases outside the gene matches: 7. Germline values: CDR1 GTSNPN, CDR2 SVGIG (reference sequence). The CDR3 contains 13 residues. CDR3 coding DNA: TGTGCCTGGCGAAACCGGGACAGGGCTGAAGCTTTCTTT. It encodes CAWRNRDRAEAFF.

In this sample, this clone is large. The CDR3 here is CASKGDPPSDEQFF. The CDR3, as DNA: TGTGCCAGTAAAGGGGACCCGCCGTCTGATGAGCAGTTCTTC. The chain is built from TRBV19 and TRBJ2-1; D could derive from TRBD1 or TRBD2 (5 bases each). Trimming took 7 bases from V and 8 from J, leaving 18 bases between them. This CDR3 has 14 residues. In germline, CDR1 is LNHDA, CDR2 SQIVND (reference sequence).

The chain is built from TRBV30 and TRBJ2-1; D is unclear. Between the trimmed V and J ends, which lost 4 bases and 4 bases, there was a span of 11 bases. There are 13 residues in the CDR3. Germline V lookup: CDR1 GTSNPN, CDR2 SVGIG (reference sequence). CDR3 sequence reads: CAWTRARYNEQFF. The CDR3 coding sequence is TGTGCCTGGACCCGCGCAAGATACAATGAGCAGTTCTTC.

V and J are TRBV6-5 and TRBJ2-1; D uncertain. The CDR3 is made up of 14 amino acids. The germline CDR1 and CDR2 sequences are MNHEY and SVGAGI. V shed 2 bases and J shed 7 bases, with 12 bases lying between them. Here the CDR3 reads CASSYVSKLNEQFF. The DNA of the CDR3 is TGTGCCAGCAGTTACGTCTCGAAACTAAATGAGCAGTTCTTC.

The chain links TRBV3-1 (or the pseudogene TRBV3-2) to TRBJ1-2; 10 bases agree with TRBD1. Looked up from germline, CDR1 is LGHDT and CDR2 is YNNKEL (reference sequence). The junction had 10 bases not matched to a gene; V was cut back by 5 bases and J by 4 bases. This CDR3 has 16 residues. The chain's CDR3 is CASSYEPGQGFYGYTF. In DNA, the CDR3 is TGTGCCAGCAGCTACGAACCGGGACAGGGGTTCTATGGCTACACCTTC.

The V call is TRBV4-2, the J call TRBJ2-2, with 10 bases identical to TRBD2. This CDR3 contains 16 residues. Per germline, CDR1 LGHNA and CDR2 YNFKEQ. The junction had 6 bases not matched to a gene; V was cut back by 4 bases and J by 4 bases. This chain's CDR3 is CASSRGAGGTTGELFF. The CDR3, as DNA: TGTGCCAGCAGCCGAGGAGCGGGAGGGACCACCGGGGAGCTGTTTTTT.

The gene calls are TRBV9 and TRBJ2-1; D might be TRBD1 (5 bases). Germline CDR1 and CDR2: SGDLS and YYNGEE. The V end was cut by 3 bases, the J end by 12 bases, with 16 bases between. The CDR3 spans 13 residues. This CDR3 is CASSASGNRAQFF. CDR3 nucleotides: TGTGCCAGCAGCGCCTCAGGGAATCGGGCGCAGTTCTTC.

This clone appeared a single time. The gene calls are TRBV6-2 or TRBV6-3 and TRBJ1-2, with D unresolved. Germline values: CDR1 MNHEY, CDR2 SVGEGT. The CDR3 has 12 amino acids. V was trimmed by 2 bases and J by 6 bases, leaving 7 bases between them. CDR3 loop: CASSYAVNGYTF. In DNA form, the CDR3 reads TGTGCCAGCAGTTACGCGGTAAATGGCTACACCTTC.

The V call is TRBV10-1, the J call TRBJ2-1, with a possible D match to TRBD1 (6 bases). Germline V gene sequence: CDR1 WNHNN, CDR2 SYGVQD (reference sequence). V was trimmed by 2 bases and J by 8 bases, leaving 22 bases between them. This CDR3 contains 17 residues. In DNA form, the CDR3 reads TGCGCCAGCAGTGAGGGCTACGGGGCGTTAAAGGGGGATGAGCAGTTCTTC. Encoded protein: CASSEGYGALKGDEQFF.

The chain combines TRBV2 with TRBJ1-6; unclear D gene. This CDR3 has 12 residues. V was cut by 6 bases and J by 9 bases, with 9 bases left in between. The germline gives CDR1 SNHLY, CDR2 FYNNEI. CDR3 region: CASSTRASPLHF. CDR3 sequence (DNA): TGTGCCAGCAGCACCCGGGCTTCACCCCTCCACTTT.

The chain carries TRBV7-2 and TRBJ1-1, with a possible D match to TRBD1 (5 bases). V gave up 5 bases and J gave up 3 bases, with 16 bases separating them. In germline, CDR1 is SGHTA, CDR2 FQGNSA. The CDR3 loop spans 15 amino acids. CDR3 sequence reads: CASSSSRQWDTEAFF. The DNA of the CDR3 is TGTGCCAGCAGCAGTTCCCGACAGTGGGACACTGAAGCTTTCTTT. Combining the CDR3 with reference TRBV7-2 and TRBJ1-1 gives the whole variable domain GAGVSQSPSNKVTEKGKDVELRCDPISGHTALYWYRQSLGQGLEFLIYFQGNSAPDKSGLPSDRFSAERTGGSVSTLTIQRTQQEDSAVYLCASSSSRQWDTEAFFGQGTRLTVV.

A single count supports this clone. The chain combines TRBV4-2 with TRBJ2-5; 7 positions match TRBD1. Germline V gene lookup returns CDR1 LGHNA and CDR2 YNFKEQ. This CDR3 comprises 15 residues. The trim removed 3 bases at V and 5 bases at J, leaving 9 bases unmatched. The CDR3 DNA follows: TGTGCCAGCAGCCACCAACAGGGGTTCGGTGAGACCCAGTACTTC. This translates into CASSHQQGFGETQYF.

V and J are TRBV19 and TRBJ1-1, with D possibly TRBD1 on 5 matching bases. Trimming shortened V by 8 bases and J by 2 bases, and 18 bases separated the two germline ends. CDR1 LNHDA and CDR2 SQIVND come from the germline V gene (reference sequence). The CDR3 is 15 amino acids. The chain's CDR3 is CASHGGGVANTEAFF. The CDR3 region has the DNA TGTGCCAGTCACGGGGGTGGGGTGGCCAACACTGAAGCTTTCTTT.

The chain links TRBV28 to TRBJ2-6; D call uncertain. Germline CDR1 is MDHEN and CDR2 is SYDVKM. The CDR3 has 17 residues. V was shortened by 4 bases and J by 0 bases, with 13 bases between the two germline ends. The CDR3 bases are TGTGCCAGCAGTTCGGGTTTGACCCGCTCTGGGGCCAACGTCCTGACTTTC. Encoded protein: CASSSGLTRSGANVLTF.

In its sample, this clone was seen once. V is TRBV28 and J is TRBJ2-1; no reliable D call. CDR1 and CDR2 (germline): MDHEN, SYDVKM. The CDR3 is 14 amino acids. Trimming left V 6 bases short and J 8 bases short, with 17 bases between. The CDR3 region has the DNA TGTGCCAGCAGACCGGGCACGGTTAGGGATGAGCAGTTCTTC. Amino acid sequence: CASRPGTVRDEQFF.

The rearrangement links TRBV6-5 to TRBJ1-1, with TRBD1 matching 7 bases. The CDR3 contains 15 residues. Per germline, CDR1 MNHEY and CDR2 SVGAGI. Losses at the gene ends were 6 bases for V and 3 bases for J; bases not matched to a gene: 10. The CDR3 DNA sequence: TGTGCCAGCAGAACCGACAGGGCGGGTCACACTGAAGCTTTCTTT. Amino acids: CASRTDRAGHTEAFF.

V gene TRBV6-5 combines with J gene TRBJ1-1, with D unresolved. The V end was cut by 6 bases, the J end by 4 bases, with 9 bases between. CDR1 and CDR2 from the germline V gene are MNHEY and SVGAGI. The CDR3 contains 12 residues. CDR3 residues: CASSPHRTEAFF. The CDR3 nucleotides are TGTGCCAGCAGCCCCCATCGCACTGAAGCTTTCTTT.

This chain connects TRBV18 to TRBJ2-1; 14 bases match TRBD2. Per germline, CDR1 KGHSH and CDR2 LQKENI. The trim removed 2 bases at V and 0 bases at J, leaving 6 bases unmatched. This CDR3 has 19 amino acids. This CDR3 reads CASSPITTSGRVSYNEQFF. The CDR3 region has the DNA TGTGCCAGCTCACCAATAACGACTAGCGGGAGGGTCTCCTACAATGAGCAGTTCTTC.

The chain is built from TRBV3-1 (or the pseudogene TRBV3-2) and TRBJ2-7; tentative D call: TRBD2 (5 bases). Germline V gives CDR1 LGHDT, CDR2 YNNKEL (reference sequence). This CDR3 contains 14 residues. V was cut by 5 bases and J by 0 bases, with 11 bases left in between. The CDR3 region is CASSYHSDSYEQYF. The CDR3 DNA reads as TGTGCCAGCAGCTATCATAGCGACTCCTACGAGCAGTACTTC.

The chain links TRBV9 to TRBJ2-7; 7 positions match TRBD1. Germline V gene sequence: CDR1 SGDLS, CDR2 YYNGEE. The CDR3 contains 13 residues. V shed 5 bases and J 5 bases; nucleotides not matched to a gene: 7. CDR3 sequence: CASSTGVRDEQYF. The CDR3 DNA follows: TGTGCCAGCAGTACAGGGGTGAGGGACGAGCAGTACTTC.

The chain has TRBV30 and TRBJ1-5; D is ambiguous. The CDR3 is 15 residues long. Germline CDR1 reads GTSNPN; CDR2 reads SVGIG (reference sequence). V was clipped by 0 bases and J by 3 bases, with 12 bases between them. CDR3 bases: TGTGCCTGGAGTGTTAAACTGGCAGTCAATCAGCCCCAGCATTTT. It yields the protein CAWSVKLAVNQPQHF.

V usage is TRBV11-3 and J usage is TRBJ2-2; D is possibly TRBD1 (6 bases). The V gene's germline CDR1 is SGHNT and CDR2 YENEEA. The CDR3 is 13 residues long. The V and J ends lost 4 bases and 7 bases respectively, with 10 bases between them. The CDR3 reads CASSSRGIGELFF. The CDR3 DNA sequence: TGTGCCAGCAGCTCCAGGGGAATCGGGGAGCTGTTTTTT.

This chain connects TRBV7-9 to TRBJ1-2, with D tentatively TRBD1 (5 bases). Germline V gene data show CDR1 as SEHNR and CDR2 as FQNEAQ (reference sequence). This CDR3 has 13 amino acids. Between the trimmed V and J ends, which lost 5 bases and 4 bases, there was a span of 11 bases. CDR3 residues: CASSPRQFYGYTF. CDR3 sequence (DNA): TGTGCCAGCAGCCCTAGACAGTTCTATGGCTACACCTTC.

This rearrangement joins TRBV7-8 to TRBJ1-2, with D uncertain. Trimming cost V 5 bases and J 0 bases, with 13 bases left between them. The germline V gene encodes CDR1 SGHVS and CDR2 FQNEAQ. The CDR3 has 15 amino acids. The CDR3 sequence: CASSPRAVSNYGYTF. CDR3 in DNA: TGTGCCAGCAGCCCGCGGGCGGTTTCTAACTATGGCTACACCTTC.

The gene calls are TRBV30 and TRBJ1-5, with D possibly TRBD1 on 5 matching bases. Trimming shortened V by 7 bases and J by 4 bases, and 14 bases separated the two germline ends. Germline values: CDR1 GTSNPN, CDR2 SVGIG (reference sequence). The CDR3 has 13 residues. CDR3 residues: CAFRQSDNQPQHF. For the CDR3, the DNA is TGTGCCTTCCGACAGAGCGATAATCAGCCCCAGCATTTT.